These T cell receptor beta chains were read from a single sample in a study of Ad26.COV2.S vaccination and SARS-CoV-2 variants. TCRdb's table, derived via immunoSEQ multiplex PCR, lists solely in-frame clones and lacks some. The sample consists of 350,000 to 450,000 clones, 85% of them appearing once. Source: peripheral blood, taken in a trial of Ad26.COV2.S vaccine versus placebo. All receptors derive from a person aged 18-65 years who received the Ad26.COV2.S COVID-19 vaccine or a placebo. CDR3s include the opening cysteine and the closing phenylalanine or tryptophan. The D gene is left open where the match is weak. The size entry is marked missing in some rows and otherwise reads once, few, many or a size class.

.	TRBD2	TRBV10-3	TRBJ2-1	CAISEPARLAGGGNEQFF	TGTGCCATCAGTGAACCGGCGCGACTAGCGGGAGGGGGAAATGAGCAGTTCTTC
.	.	TRBV7-6	TRBJ1-4	CASRSGVGSEKLFF	TGTGCCAGCAGGTCAGGAGTGGGAAGTGAAAAACTGTTTTTT
.	.	TRBV29-1	TRBJ2-2	CSAYRVGAGELFF	TGCAGCGCTTACAGGGTAGGAGCCGGGGAGCTGTTTTTT
.	TRBD2	TRBV30	TRBJ2-1	CAWSRTGGGDEQFF	TGTGCCTGGAGTAGAACGGGGGGAGGTGATGAGCAGTTCTTC
.	.	TRBV4-3	TRBJ2-5	CASSQEQTYQETQYF	TGCGCCAGCAGCCAAGAGCAGACGTACCAAGAGACCCAGTACTTC
.	.	TRBV5-4	TRBJ2-3	CASSLPGLRADTQYF	TGTGCCAGCAGCTTACCGGGACTCAGGGCAGATACGCAGTATTTT
.	TRBD1	TRBV9	TRBJ2-2	CASSVVGQGNGELFF	TGTGCCAGCAGCGTAGTGGGACAGGGTAACGGGGAGCTGTTTTTT
few	.	TRBV27	TRBJ1-4	CASSPTAPRGGSDEKLFF	TGTGCCAGCAGTCCGACAGCCCCGCGGGGGGGGAGCGATGAAAAACTGTTTTTT
once	.	TRBV27	TRBJ2-5	CASSRGDSQYF	TGTGCCAGCAGTAGGGGAGATTCCCAGTACTTC
.	TRBD2	TRBV4-3	TRBJ2-4	CASSRETSGGALNIQYF	TGCGCCAGCAGCCGAGAGACTAGCGGGGGGGCCCTAAACATTCAGTACTTC
.	.	TRBV24-1	TRBJ2-3	CATSEKYRGLTDTQYF	TGTGCCACCAGTGAAAAGTACAGGGGACTCACAGATACGCAGTATTTT
.	.	TRBV6-2/TRBV6-3	TRBJ2-3	CASSSHLDYTDTQYF	TGTGCCAGCAGTTCCCATCTGGACTACACAGATACGCAGTATTTT
.	.	TRBV2	TRBJ2-7	CASRELQPVLEQYF	TGTGCCAGCAGGGAACTCCAGCCGGTTTTGGAGCAGTACTTC
.	.	TRBV2	TRBJ1-5	CASSEQGRQPQHF	TGTGCCAGCAGTGAACAGGGGAGACAGCCCCAGCATTTT
few	.	TRBV24-1	TRBJ1-2	CATSDLEGNYGYTF	TGTGCCACCAGTGATTTGGAAGGAAACTATGGCTACACCTTC
.	.	TRBV5-1	TRBJ2-1	CASKAGTGLNEQFF	TGCGCCAGCAAAGCCGGAACAGGGCTCAATGAGCAGTTCTTC
.	TRBD2	TRBV5-4	TRBJ2-6	CASSVAGGLTGANVLTF	TGTGCCAGCAGCGTAGCGGGGGGGCTAACTGGGGCCAACGTCCTGACTTTC
.	.	TRBV29-1	TRBJ1-4	CSVWGSSAPEKLFF	TGCAGCGTTTGGGGCAGTTCGGCGCCTGAAAAACTGTTTTTT
.	TRBD2	TRBV19	TRBJ2-3	CASRRAGLTDTQYF	TGTGCCAGCCGCAGAGCGGGGCTCACAGATACGCAGTATTTT
.	.	TRBV5-4	TRBJ2-1	CASSGTGYNEQFF	TGTGCCAGCAGCGGTACAGGCTACAATGAGCAGTTCTTC
once	.	TRBV29-1	TRBJ1-2	CSVPGRRLNGYTF	TGCAGCGTCCCGGGACGCCGTTTAAATGGCTACACCTTC
once	TRBD2	TRBV7-2	TRBJ2-5	CASSLRRLAGAETQYF	TGTGCCAGCAGCTTACGGCGACTAGCGGGAGCAGAGACCCAGTACTTC
.	.	TRBV27	TRBJ2-3	CASRGVRASYTQYF	TGTGCCAGCAGGGGAGTAAGGGCTTCCTATACGCAGTATTTT
.	.	TRBV19	TRBJ1-5	CASRGALGNQPQHF	TGTGCCAGCCGAGGAGCCCTTGGCAATCAGCCCCAGCATTTT
.	.	TRBV7-2	TRBJ2-5	CASNLRGGGETQYF	TGTGCCAGCAACCTTAGGGGTGGAGGAGAGACCCAGTACTTC
.	TRBD2	TRBV7-9	TRBJ2-1	CASSLASSGKYEQFF	TGTGCCAGCAGCTTAGCTTCTAGCGGGAAGTATGAGCAGTTCTTC
.	TRBD1	TRBV30	TRBJ2-7	CAWSRDRGDEQYF	TGTGCCTGGAGCCGGGACAGGGGAGACGAGCAGTACTTC
.	TRBD1	TRBV13	TRBJ2-1	CASSSSRDRWSPGTKLSHGEQFF	TGTGCCAGCAGCTCGAGCCGGGACAGGTGGTCCCCGGGGACCAAGCTCTCCCACGGTGAGCAGTTCTTC
.	.	TRBV30	TRBJ2-4	CAWSERAKNIQYF	TGTGCCTGGAGCGAAAGGGCCAAAAACATTCAGTACTTC
few	TRBD1	TRBV4-1	TRBJ1-5	CASSLGTGGEQPQHF	TGCGCCAGCAGCTTAGGGACAGGGGGCGAGCAGCCCCAGCATTTT
.	TRBD2	TRBV6-5	TRBJ2-1	CASSIGVSGGARVF	TGTGCCAGCAGTATAGGAGTATCCGGGGGGGCCAGGGTCTTC
.	.	TRBV10-3	TRBJ2-2	CAISAPRLASTGELFF	TGTGCCATCAGTGCCCCGAGGCTAGCGAGCACCGGGGAGCTGTTTTTT
.	TRBD1	TRBV6-2/TRBV6-3	TRBJ2-7	CASSYSGQGYYEQYF	TGTGCCAGCAGTTACTCAGGACAGGGCTACTACGAGCAGTACTTC
.	.	TRBV10-2	TRBJ2-3	CASSKQGDTQYF	TGCGCCAGCAGTAAACAGGGAGATACGCAGTATTTT
.	.	TRBV18	TRBJ1-3	CASSPPSGSGNTIYF	TGTGCCAGCTCACCACCCTCCGGCTCTGGAAACACCATATATTTT
.	TRBD1	TRBV5-1	TRBJ1-1	CASGTGTVFTEAFF	TGCGCCAGCGGTACCGGGACAGTATTCACTGAAGCTTTCTTT
.	TRBD2	TRBV6-5	TRBJ2-1	CASKGTSGTNEQFF	TGTGCCAGCAAAGGTACTAGCGGGACCAATGAGCAGTTCTTC
.	.	TRBV19	TRBJ1-1	CASKRNSGNTEAFF	TGTGCCAGTAAAAGAAACAGTGGGAACACTGAAGCTTTCTTT
.	.	TRBV4-3	TRBJ1-1	CASSQDLGTEAFF	TGCGCCAGCAGCCAAGATTTGGGCACTGAAGCTTTCTTT
.	.	TRBV15	TRBJ1-4	CATSREPGEDEKLFF	TGTGCCACCAGCAGGGAGCCAGGGGAAGATGAAAAACTGTTTTTT
.	.	TRBV28	TRBJ1-1	CASSLVLRKMGEAFF	TGTGCCAGCAGTTTAGTCCTCCGGAAAATGGGTGAAGCTTTCTTT
.	.	TRBV5-1	TRBJ2-7	CASSAVTGEGGYEQYF	TGCGCCAGCAGCGCGGTGACAGGGGAGGGGGGATACGAGCAGTACTTC
.	.	TRBV7-9	TRBJ2-5	CASSLIEETQYF	TGTGCCAGCAGCTTAATAGAAGAGACCCAGTACTTC
once	.	TRBV5-1	TRBJ2-2	CASSFSGQVSGELFF	TGCGCCAGCAGCTTTTCAGGGCAGGTGTCCGGGGAGCTGTTTTTT
few	TRBD1	TRBV2	TRBJ1-6	CASGQVTSPLHF	TGTGCCAGCGGACAGGTCACATCACCCCTCCACTTT
once	.	TRBV28	TRBJ1-5	CASSLSPAYSNQPQHF	TGTGCCAGCAGTTTATCTCCAGCCTATAGCAATCAGCCCCAGCATTTT
.	.	TRBV4-1	TRBJ1-1	CASSQPRAVEAFF	TGCGCCAGCAGCCAACCGAGGGCAGTTGAAGCTTTCTTT
.	TRBD1	TRBV29-1	TRBJ1-1	CSVAPGTENTEAFF	TGCAGCGTTGCCCCGGGGACAGAGAACACTGAAGCTTTCTTT
.	.	TRBV9	TRBJ2-1	CASSVEYGRQFF	TGTGCCAGCAGCGTAGAATATGGTAGGCAGTTCTTC
.	.	TRBV9	TRBJ1-6	CASSRGINSPLHF	TGTGCCAGCAGCAGGGGCATTAATTCACCCCTCCACTTT
.	.	TRBV10-3	TRBJ2-6	CAISVQGSGANVLTF	TGTGCCATCAGTGTCCAGGGATCCGGGGCCAACGTCCTGACTTTC
.	TRBD1	TRBV5-4	TRBJ2-7	CASSLGRTGGFNEQYF	TGTGCCAGCAGCTTGGGTCGGACAGGGGGTTTTAACGAGCAGTACTTC
.	TRBD2	TRBV10-2	TRBJ2-1	CASAPSGLDNEQFF	TGCGCCAGCGCCCCTAGCGGGTTGGACAATGAGCAGTTCTTC
.	TRBD1	TRBV7-2	TRBJ2-7	CASSSTGFGSYF	TGTGCCAGCAGTTCGACAGGGTTCGGGTCGTACTTC
.	.	TRBV5-6	TRBJ1-2	CASSLGQVRANYGYTF	TGTGCCAGCAGCTTGGGACAAGTCAGAGCTAACTATGGCTACACCTTC